Presented here are 25 T cell receptor beta chains from one specimen sequenced in a study of CD8 T cells in ankylosing spondylitis. TCRdb fed the 5' RACE reads into MiXCR, producing one record per CDR3 protein. The profile shows under 150,000 distinct CDR3 sequences, approximately 13% of them singletons. The sequencing sample was made of blood, either unsorted or a sorted T cell fraction (not recorded which). The receptors were gathered from a female donor with ankylosing spondylitis or in good health (not recorded which).

The chain has TRBV7-2 and TRBJ2-3, with D possibly TRBD2 on 7 matching bases. CDR3 length: 15 residues. V shed 5 bases and J shed 5 bases, with 17 bases lying between them. Germline CDR1 SGHTA, CDR2 FQGNSA. CDR3 sequence: CASSLGRGVQDTQYF. The CDR3 DNA is TGTGCCAGCAGCCTGGGGAGGGGGGTACAAGATACGCAGTATTTT.

This clonotype was recorded a few times. The V call is TRBV10-1, the J call TRBJ2-5; 14 bases fit TRBD2. The CDR3 runs to 16 residues. Losses at the gene ends were 5 bases for V and 5 bases for J; bases not matched to a gene: 7. Per germline, CDR1 WNHNN and CDR2 SYGVQD (reference sequence). The CDR3 protein is CASSPGLAGARETQYF. In nucleotides, the CDR3 is TGCGCCAGCAGTCCGGGACTAGCGGGGGCGCGGGAGACCCAGTACTTC.

This clonotype was seen at least ten times. This rearrangement joins TRBV10-3 to TRBJ2-1, with TRBD2 matching over 10 bases. Looked up from germline, CDR1 is ENHRY and CDR2 is SYGVKD. The CDR3 runs 13 residues. The V segment lost 9 bases and the J segment 6 bases; nucleotides outside the gene matches: 5. The CDR3 coding sequence is TGTGCCATTTCTAGCGGGAGAAGCAATGAGCAGTTCTTC. The encoded protein is CAISSGRSNEQFF.

This clonotype came up a few times. This chain connects TRBV7-2 to TRBJ2-3, with 10 positions matching TRBD2. Germline V gene lookup returns CDR1 SGHTA and CDR2 FQGNSA. The V gene end was trimmed by 2 bases and the J gene end by 2 bases; junction bases not matched to a gene: 4. This CDR3 is 16 amino acids long. The CDR3 reads CASSLRAGGLTDTQYF. The CDR3 bases are TGTGCCAGCAGCTTACGAGCGGGGGGGCTCACAGATACGCAGTATTTT.

This clonotype has just a few counts. CDR3 DNA sequence: TGTGCCAGCAGCGTAGTGGCAGCAGGGTCAGATACGCAGTATTTT. This encodes CASSVVAAGSDTQYF. The gene calls are TRBV9 and TRBJ2-3, with D perhaps TRBD1 (5 bases). The CDR3 spans 15 residues. The germline CDR1 and CDR2 sequences are SGDLS and YYNGEE. V lost 0 bases and J 4 bases, leaving 12 bases between the germline ends.

The CDR3 DNA reads TGTGCCAGCAAACTGGAAACCCGGGGCTCAGAGACCCAGTACTTC. This translates into CASKLETRGSETQYF. J is TRBJ2-5 and V is TRBV28; tentatively, D is TRBD1 or TRBD2 (5 bases each). CDR1 and CDR2 (germline): MDHEN, SYDVKM. The CDR3 covers 15 residues. The V and J ends lost 7 bases and 4 bases respectively, with 19 bases between them. Complete variable domain (other parts from reference TRBV28 and TRBJ2-5): DVKVTQSSRYLVKRTGEKVFLECVQDMDHENMFWYRQDPGLGLRLIYFSYDVKMKEKGDIPEGYSVSREKKERFSLILESASTNQTSMYLCASKLETRGSETQYFGPGTRLLVL.

This clonotype was seen at least ten times. This sequence joins TRBV6-5 and TRBJ1-3; TRBD1 matches at 7 bases. The CDR3 is 15 amino acids. Germline lookup yields CDR1 MNHEY and CDR2 SVGAGI. V dropped 0 bases and J dropped 1; count of bases not matched to a gene: 0. The CDR3 DNA reads TGTGCCAGCAGTTACTCACAGGGGTCTGGAAACACCATATATTTT. Its protein is CASSYSQGSGNTIYF.

The chain has TRBV18 and TRBJ1-5; 7 nucleotides match TRBD1. Germline CDR1 KGHSH, CDR2 LQKENI. The CDR3 runs 14 residues. V was pared by 6 bases and J by 4 bases, with 6 bases of the junction left unmatched. The CDR3 reads CASSPGQSNQPQHF. CDR3 in DNA: TGTGCCAGCTCTCCGGGACAGAGTAATCAGCCCCAGCATTTT.

This clonotype has more than one count but fewer than ten. The chain has TRBV4-2 and TRBJ1-1; maybe TRBD1 (6 bases). Deletions cut 0 bases from V and 10 bases from J, with 12 bases between. The CDR3 runs 13 residues. Looked up from germline, CDR1 is LGHNA and CDR2 is YNFKEQ. The CDR3 reads CASSQERGTGAFF. The CDR3 DNA sequence: TGTGCCAGCAGCCAAGAAAGGGGGACGGGAGCTTTCTTT.

The sample holds many counts of this clonotype. V is TRBV5-6 and J is TRBJ2-7, with D tentatively TRBD1 (6 bases). CDR1 and CDR2 (germline): SGHDT, YYEEEE. V was cut by 2 bases and J by 1 base, with 10 bases left in between. This CDR3 is 14 amino acids long. CDR3 residues: CASSFDRLSYEQYF. The CDR3 DNA follows: TGTGCCAGCAGCTTCGACAGGTTATCCTACGAGCAGTACTTC. Full variable domain (remainder filled in from reference TRBV5-6 and TRBJ2-7): DAGVTQSPTHLIKTRGQQVTLRCSPKSGHDTVSWYQQALGQGPQFIFQYYEEEERQRGNFPDRFSGHQFPNYSSELNVNALLLGDSALYLCASSFDRLSYEQYFGPGTRLTVT.

This clonotype was seen many times. The chain has TRBV29-1 and TRBJ2-5; D not certain. From germline, CDR1 is SQVTM and CDR2 ANQGSEA. Trimming removed 7 bases from V and 1 base from J, with 13 bases in between. The CDR3 totals 13 residues. The CDR3 coding sequence is TGCAGCGCACGTGGGAACTCCCAAGAGACCCAGTACTTC. It yields the protein CSARGNSQETQYF.

This clonotype was seen a handful of times. The chain has TRBV30 and TRBJ2-3; TRBD2 matches 10 bases. The V gene's germline CDR1 is GTSNPN and CDR2 SVGIG (reference sequence). Trimming at V came to 2 bases and at J to 4 bases, leaving 9 bases not matched to a gene. The CDR3 length is 16 residues. CDR3 sequence: CAWSRAGGRGADTQYF. CDR3 DNA: TGTGCCTGGAGTAGAGCGGGGGGGCGGGGTGCAGATACGCAGTATTTT.

This clonotype has a count of ten or more. J is TRBJ1-2 and V is TRBV7-2; tentative D call: TRBD1 (5 bases). V lost 7 bases, J lost 6 bases, and 24 bases lay in between. CDR3 length: 16 amino acids. Germline V CDR1 and CDR2: SGHTA, FQGNSA. This CDR3 reads CASTSPTRTPKDGYTF. The CDR3 nucleotides read TGTGCCAGCACCTCACCGACCAGGACACCTAAAGATGGCTACACCTTC.

This clonotype was found a few times. This rearrangement joins TRBV5-1 to TRBJ2-1; the D call may be TRBD1 or TRBD2 (6 bases each). The germline V gene has CDR1 SGHRS and CDR2 YFSETQ. This CDR3 contains 16 residues. Trimming removed 0 bases from V and 2 bases from J, with 12 bases in between. The CDR3 reads CASSLAWGAPYNEQFF. In nucleotides, the CDR3 is TGCGCCAGCAGCTTGGCCTGGGGGGCCCCCTACAATGAGCAGTTCTTC. Filled out from reference TRBV5-1 and TRBJ2-1, the complete variable domain reads KAGVTQTPRYLIKTRGQQVTLSCSPISGHRSVSWYQQTPGQGLQFLFEYFSETQRNKGNFPGRFSGRQFSNSRSEMNVSTLELGDSALYLCASSLAWGAPYNEQFFGPGTRLTVL.

V and J are TRBV10-3 and TRBJ2-1; 11 nucleotides match TRBD2. J lost 6 bases, V lost 6 bases, and 7 bases had no gene match. There are 15 residues in the CDR3. The germline gives CDR1 ENHRY, CDR2 SYGVKD. CDR3 bases: TGTGCCATCAGGCGGTTAGCGGGGGGGACCAATGAGCAGTTCTTC. Protein: CAIRRLAGGTNEQFF.

This clonotype has at least ten counts. The CDR3: CASSSHRQLDNSPLHF. The CDR3 DNA follows: TGTGCCAGCAGCTCCCATAGGCAGTTGGATAATTCACCCCTCCACTTT. The chain couples TRBV21-1 to TRBJ1-6. TRBV21-1 is designated a pseudogene. CDR3 length equals 16 residues.

This chain joins TRBV5-1 and TRBJ2-2, with D perhaps TRBD2 (6 bases). The CDR3 is made up of 15 amino acids. Germline V gives CDR1 SGHRS, CDR2 YFSETQ. Trimming took off 3 bases at V and 0 bases at J, with 9 bases between the two ends. The CDR3 here is CASSSGTPNTGELFF. CDR3 nucleotides: TGCGCCAGCAGCTCCGGGACTCCGAACACCGGGGAGCTGTTTTTT.

This clonotype was found many times. The chain uses TRBV10-3 and TRBJ1-6; D gene unclear. CDR1 ENHRY and CDR2 SYGVKD come from the germline V gene. V gave up 3 bases and J gave up 6 bases, with 6 bases separating them. The CDR3 extends over 13 amino acids. CDR3 residues: CAISDIGNSPLHF. The DNA of the CDR3 is TGTGCCATCAGTGATATTGGTAATTCACCCCTCCACTTT.

The gene calls are TRBV11-3 and TRBJ2-1, with D tentatively TRBD2 (6 bases). The CDR3 is 14 amino acids. Trimming pared 1 base from V and 7 bases from J, leaving 11 bases between. The V gene's germline CDR1 is SGHNT and CDR2 YENEEA. The CDR3 is CASSLAGEVNEQFF. The CDR3 DNA is TGTGCCAGCAGCTTAGCGGGAGAGGTGAATGAGCAGTTCTTC.

V gene TRBV5-1 combines with J gene TRBJ2-5; 7 bases align to TRBD2. The length of the CDR3 is 16 residues. The V segment lost 0 bases and the J segment 2 bases; nucleotides outside the gene matches: 7. Germline V CDR1 and CDR2: SGHRS, YFSETQ. This CDR3 is CASSLASASGQETQYF. As DNA, the CDR3 is TGCGCCAGCAGCTTGGCCTCGGCTAGCGGACAAGAGACCCAGTACTTC. Full variable domain (outside the CDR3, taken from reference TRBV5-1 and TRBJ2-5): KAGVTQTPRYLIKTRGQQVTLSCSPISGHRSVSWYQQTPGQGLQFLFEYFSETQRNKGNFPGRFSGRQFSNSRSEMNVSTLELGDSALYLCASSLASASGQETQYFGPGTRLLVL.

The J gene is TRBJ2-1, the V gene TRBV15, with 13 bases that match TRBD2. The germline V gene encodes CDR1 LNHNV and CDR2 YYDKDF (reference sequence). With 3 bases clipped from V and 5 bases from J, the junction kept 1 base outside the gene matches. The CDR3 consists of 15 residues. The DNA of the CDR3 is TGTGCCACCAGCAGGGGACTAGCGGGAAACAATGAGCAGTTCTTC. This translates into CATSRGLAGNNEQFF.

The genes are TRBV11-2 and TRBJ1-3; D gene unclear. The CDR3 runs 14 residues. Trimming pared 0 bases from V and 0 bases from J, leaving 3 bases between. The germline CDR1 and CDR2 sequences are SGHAT and FQNNGV. CDR3 region: CASSLDASGNTIYF. In DNA form, the CDR3 reads TGTGCCAGCAGCTTAGACGCCTCTGGAAACACCATATATTTT.

This clonotype was counted at least ten times. This CDR3 reads CSVTSSDLTQYF. For the CDR3, the DNA is TGCAGCGTAACGTCTTCCGACCTCACGCAGTATTTT. The chain carries TRBV29-1 and TRBJ2-3; D gene uncertain. V lost 6 bases and J 9 bases, leaving 16 bases between the germline ends. The germline V gene has CDR1 SQVTM and CDR2 ANQGSEA. This CDR3 contains 12 residues.

This chain connects TRBV28 to TRBJ2-6; the match to TRBD1 covers 7 bases. The trim removed 5 bases at V and 2 bases at J, leaving 12 bases unmatched. CDR3 length: 18 residues. Germline-derived CDR1 and CDR2 are MDHEN and SYDVKM. The CDR3 DNA follows: TGTGCCAGCAGTCCTCTATCCTATACAGGGGCTGGGGCCAACGTCCTGACTTTC. Translation: CASSPLSYTGAGANVLTF. Full variable domain (outside the CDR3, taken from reference TRBV28 and TRBJ2-6): DVKVTQSSRYLVKRTGEKVFLECVQDMDHENMFWYRQDPGLGLRLIYFSYDVKMKEKGDIPEGYSVSREKKERFSLILESASTNQTSMYLCASSPLSYTGAGANVLTFGAGSRLTVL.

This clonotype has a single count. The chain combines TRBV11-2 with TRBJ2-4; D uncertain. The length of the CDR3 is 12 residues. V lost 1 base to trimming and J lost 6 bases, with 4 bases between them. The germline CDR1 and CDR2 sequences are SGHAT and FQNNGV. The CDR3 bases are TGTGCCAGCAGCTTAGGGGGAAACATTCAGTACTTC. Protein sequence: CASSLGGNIQYF.